The 2 T cell receptor beta chains below all came from one sample that was sequenced in a study of blood T cell repertoires in COVID-19. Measured with immunoSEQ multiplex PCR; TCRdb has only the in-frame clones, and not every one. The sample consists of 89,000 or so clones, more than 75% of them appearing once. The sequenced sample was peripheral blood. These receptor sequences come from a man in his forties or fifties with active COVID-19.

This clone was seen at least ten times. The chain joins TRBV6-1 to TRBJ1-5; D ambiguous. CDR3 size: 14 residues. The V and J ends lost 3 bases and 3 bases respectively, with 9 bases between them. CDR1 and CDR2 (germline): MNHNS, SASEGT. The CDR3 reads CASSDTVNNQPQHF. DNA of the CDR3: TGTGCCAGCAGTGATACAGTTAACAATCAGCCCCAGCATTTT.

The chain joins TRBV4-2 to TRBJ1-4; 7 nucleotides agree with TRBD1. V gave up 4 bases and J gave up 7 bases; unmatched junction bases: 9. Germline loops: CDR1 LGHNA, CDR2 YNFKEQ. CDR3 size: 15 residues. The CDR3 here is CASSPGDSGGEKLFF. The CDR3 DNA follows: TGTGCCAGCAGCCCAGGGGACAGTGGTGGTGAAAAACTGTTTTTT.